This TCR beta chain emerged from a study of cytomegalovirus exposure and HLA in healthy donors. Study outcomes and limitations: A later analysis reportedly found fewer N-insertions in an Asian-associated ancestry cluster than the approximately 670-donor mean. Accounts indicate the classifier identified cytomegalovirus status with strong specificity and sensitivity.

PCR employed 60 Vbeta and 13 Jbeta primers. Generated by immunoSEQ multiplex PCR, the TCRdb table keeps only in-frame clones and is missing some. The sample holds 110,000 to 150,000 clones, 73% seen once. This clone was seen a few times. What it binds is not known. The CDR3 has 17 residues. In germline, CDR1 is SGHDT, CDR2 YYEEEE. Trimming removed 4 bases from V and 6 bases from J, with 26 bases in between. The sequencing sample was made of PBMCs. The gene calls are TRBV5-6 and TRBJ2-7; D possibly corresponds to TRBD1 (6 bases). The TCR sequence derives from a human donor in good health. The CDR3 spells CASSPGQWGNSIGEQYF. Written as DNA, the CDR3 is TGTGCCAGCAGCCCCGGACAGTGGGGGAATTCTATCGGCGAGCAGTACTTC.